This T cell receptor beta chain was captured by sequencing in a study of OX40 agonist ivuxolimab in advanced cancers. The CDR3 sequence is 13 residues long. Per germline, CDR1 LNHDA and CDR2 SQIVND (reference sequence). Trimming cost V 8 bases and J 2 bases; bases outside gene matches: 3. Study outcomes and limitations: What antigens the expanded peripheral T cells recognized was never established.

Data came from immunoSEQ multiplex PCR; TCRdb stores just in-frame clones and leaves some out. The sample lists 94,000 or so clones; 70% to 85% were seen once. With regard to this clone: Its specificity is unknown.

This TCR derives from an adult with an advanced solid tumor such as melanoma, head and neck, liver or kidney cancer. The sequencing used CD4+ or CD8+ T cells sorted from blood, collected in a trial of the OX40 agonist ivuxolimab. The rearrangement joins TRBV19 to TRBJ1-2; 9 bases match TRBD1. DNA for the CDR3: TGTGCCAGTTGGGACAGGGTAAACTATGGCTACACCTTC. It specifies CASWDRVNYGYTF.